Here is one T cell receptor (beta chain) with its context. TCRdb keeps only in-frame clones here, not all; method: immunoSEQ multiplex PCR. The profile shows 2,500,000 or so clones, around 94% of them singletons. These data come from a study of shared clonotypes between healthy human individuals. All donors were Caucasian adults living in Nashville, Tennessee. The investigators split CD4+ cells into a CD45RA+ naive subset and a CD45RA-negative memory subset. Trimming stripped 5 bases from V and 8 bases from J, with 16 bases between. Per germline, CDR1 SGHRS and CDR2 YFSETQ. The CDR3 totals 14 residues.

This TCR derives from a man aged 18 to 30 in good health. The gene calls are TRBV5-1 and TRBJ1-4; D perhaps matches TRBD1 (5 bases). What was sequenced was naive CD4+ T cells sorted from blood. Subset described: CD45RA+ positively selected. CDR3 DNA: TGCGCCAGCAGATCCGGGACCGACTGGGAAAAACTGTTTTTT. Its protein is CASRSGTDWEKLFF.